What follows describes a single T cell receptor (beta chain). The entry originates in a study of T cell clones after liver transplantation. About the study: Third-party-reactive TCRbeta sequences from pre-transplant mixed lymphocyte reactions served as antigen-independent comparators. HCV positivity affected three of eight recipients; the rest lacked autoimmune or viral indications.

The assay was immunoSEQ multiplex PCR, and TCRdb's table has in-frame clones only and misses some. The table includes roughly 80,000 clones, roughly four fifths detected once. This CDR3 region has 14 residues. With 7 bases removed from V and 3 bases from J, the gap between germline ends came to 13 bases. Germline V gene data show CDR1 as SNHLY and CDR2 as FYNNEI. The chain has TRBV2 and TRBJ1-5; D might be TRBD1 (5 bases). This sample comprised CD4+ T cells from blood, obtained approximately 3.5 years after liver transplant. The receptor was isolated from a human patient who received a liver transplant. The T cells may come from the graft donor. The CDR3 DNA follows: TGTGCCAGCAACCTGGGGCAGGTCAATCAGCCCCAGCATTTT. Its translation is CASNLGQVNQPQHF.